The 15 T cell receptor beta chains below come from one sample, sequenced in a study of shared clonotypes between healthy human individuals. Profiling relied on immunoSEQ multiplex PCR, and the TCRdb table lists in-frame clones only, not all of them. The table includes roughly 300,000 clones, around four fifths detected once. The sample taken for sequencing was memory CD4+ T cells sorted from blood. Subset defined: CD45RA-negative fraction. These receptor sequences come from a young man in good health.

The table lists this clone with a count of one. This chain joins TRBV2 and TRBJ1-1, with D possibly being TRBD1 (5 bases). Deletions cut 7 bases from V and 3 bases from J, with 15 bases between. The CDR3 extends over 14 amino acids. Germline V gene data show CDR1 as SNHLY and CDR2 as FYNNEI. The CDR3 spells CASTRTPGDTEAFF. The DNA for the CDR3 is TGTGCCAGCACCCGGACACCCGGGGACACTGAAGCTTTCTTT.

This clone appeared a few times. The gene calls are TRBV7-6 and TRBJ2-7, with 9 bases lining up with TRBD1. V dropped 2 bases and J dropped 1; count of bases not matched to a gene: 12. This CDR3 contains 18 residues. Germline assignment: CDR1 SGHVS and CDR2 FNYEAQ. The CDR3 nucleotides read TGTGCCAGCAGCTTAAACCCCCAATCCGGGACAGGGTCCTACGAGCAGTACTTC. It is translated as CASSLNPQSGTGSYEQYF.

V is TRBV25-1 and J is TRBJ2-3, with 11 positions matching TRBD1. Germline trimming cut 3 bases from V and 5 bases from J; bases unmatched to any gene: 7. In germline, CDR1 is MGHDK, CDR2 SYGVNS. CDR3 length: 16 amino acids. The CDR3, as DNA: TGTGCCAGCAGTGAGCCCGGGACAGGGGGAGGAGATACGCAGTATTTT. Translation gives CASSEPGTGGGDTQYF.

This sequence joins TRBV6-5 and TRBJ1-1; 9 bases agree with TRBD1. The CDR3 sequence is 15 residues long. CDR1 and CDR2 (germline): MNHEY, SVGAGI. Trimming at V came to 6 bases and at J to 3 bases, leaving 8 bases not matched to a gene. CDR3 coding DNA: TGTGCCAGCAGACTGGGGAGGACAGGGGACACTGAAGCTTTCTTT. As protein: CASRLGRTGDTEAFF.

The chain links TRBV2 to TRBJ2-3; possibly TRBD2 for D (6 bases). V was trimmed by 4 bases and J by 1 base, leaving 12 bases between them. The CDR3 has 15 residues. Germline V gene sequence: CDR1 SNHLY, CDR2 FYNNEI. CDR3 loop: CASSGHSGGTDTQYF. Written as DNA, the CDR3 is TGTGCCAGCAGTGGACATAGCGGAGGCACAGATACGCAGTATTTT.

The chain uses TRBV5-6 and TRBJ2-2; TRBD1 matches at 9 bases. This CDR3 comprises 18 residues. Germline values: CDR1 SGHDT, CDR2 YYEEEE. The J segment lost 1 base and the V segment lost 0 bases, leaving 7 bases of the junction unmatched. The CDR3 is CASSLALGTGLNTGELFF. The CDR3 bases are TGTGCCAGCAGCTTGGCACTGGGGACAGGGTTGAACACCGGGGAGCTGTTTTTT.

As concerns this clone: Other nucleotide sequences in the sample specify the same CDR3. The chain is built from TRBV7-2 and TRBJ1-1; D may be TRBD1 (5 bases). CDR1 and CDR2 (germline): SGHTA, FQGNSA. The V end lost 5 bases, the J end lost 7 bases, and 14 bases lay between the germline ends. There are 13 residues in the CDR3. The CDR3 bases are TGTGCCAGCAGCCCGGGACGTCGCCTTGAAGCTTTCTTT. It is translated as CASSPGRRLEAFF.

This clone was picked up many times. The V gene is TRBV7-2, the J gene TRBJ1-2; D may be TRBD1 (6 bases). The length of the CDR3 is 12 residues. Germline CDR1 and CDR2: SGHTA and FQGNSA. Trimming pared 3 bases from V and 8 bases from J, leaving 10 bases between. As DNA, the CDR3 is TGTGCCAGCAGCTTGCATGGGGGCGGCTACACCTTC. Amino acids: CASSLHGGGYTF.

Comment on this clone: The germline gene is not matched at one end of the junction; a read error may be the cause. J is TRBJ2-5 and V is TRBV7-7; D gene unclear. The length of the CDR3 is 14 residues. From germline, CDR1 is SSHAT and CDR2 FNYEAQ (reference sequence). The CDR3 nucleotides read TGTGCTAGCAGCTTCGGTCCCTCTCAAGAGACCCAGTACTTC. It codes for CASSFGPSQETQYF.

The chain carries TRBV11-2 and TRBJ1-4; D remains ambiguous. Germline CDR1 reads SGHAT; CDR2 reads FQNNGV. V gave up 2 bases and J gave up 7 bases, with 8 bases separating them. CDR3 length: 13 amino acids. This CDR3 reads CASSLRRAEKLFF. The CDR3 DNA is TGTGCCAGCAGCTTACGGAGGGCTGAAAAACTGTTTTTT.

The CDR3 protein is CASSPRVADNNEQFF. The DNA of the CDR3 is TGCGCCAGCAGTCCCCGAGTAGCGGATAACAATGAGCAGTTCTTC. V and J are TRBV10-1 and TRBJ2-1, with D possibly being TRBD2 (6 bases). The CDR3 loop spans 15 amino acids. The germline CDR1 and CDR2 sequences are WNHNN and SYGVQD (reference sequence). V was shortened by 5 bases and J by 5 bases, with 16 bases between the two germline ends.

The chain couples TRBV11-2 to TRBJ1-4; D gene uncertain. Germline V lookup: CDR1 SGHAT, CDR2 FQNNGV. CDR3 size: 13 residues. Trimming took off 1 base at V and 4 bases at J, with 4 bases between the two ends. Written as DNA, the CDR3 is TGTGCCAGCAGCTTAGTCCATAATGAAAAACTGTTTTTT. Amino acids: CASSLVHNEKLFF.

The chain uses TRBV6-5 and TRBJ2-4, with D tentatively TRBD1 (6 bases). V was clipped by 2 bases and J by 7 bases, with 12 bases between them. The CDR3 sequence is 14 residues long. CDR1 and CDR2 (germline): MNHEY, SVGAGI. In nucleotides, the CDR3 is TGTGCCAGCAGTTACAATCCGCAGGGGAACATTCAGTACTTC. Translated, it gives CASSYNPQGNIQYF.

The chain links TRBV10-1 to TRBJ2-5; D perhaps matches TRBD1 (6 bases). Per germline, CDR1 WNHNN and CDR2 SYGVQD (reference sequence). V was clipped by 6 bases and J by 4 bases, with 24 bases between them. The CDR3 runs to 17 residues. CDR3 loop: CASSGTGTQKWGETQYF. CDR3 sequence (DNA): TGCGCCAGCAGCGGTACCGGGACACAAAAATGGGGAGAGACCCAGTACTTC.

The V call is TRBV30, the J call TRBJ1-2; no definite D call. This CDR3 region has 14 residues. Germline lookup yields CDR1 GTSNPN and CDR2 SVGIG (reference sequence). The V gene lost 0 bases and the J gene lost 2 bases, with 10 bases spanning the gap. The CDR3: CAWSVLGRNYGYTF. The CDR3 DNA is TGTGCCTGGAGTGTACTGGGCAGAAACTATGGCTACACCTTC.